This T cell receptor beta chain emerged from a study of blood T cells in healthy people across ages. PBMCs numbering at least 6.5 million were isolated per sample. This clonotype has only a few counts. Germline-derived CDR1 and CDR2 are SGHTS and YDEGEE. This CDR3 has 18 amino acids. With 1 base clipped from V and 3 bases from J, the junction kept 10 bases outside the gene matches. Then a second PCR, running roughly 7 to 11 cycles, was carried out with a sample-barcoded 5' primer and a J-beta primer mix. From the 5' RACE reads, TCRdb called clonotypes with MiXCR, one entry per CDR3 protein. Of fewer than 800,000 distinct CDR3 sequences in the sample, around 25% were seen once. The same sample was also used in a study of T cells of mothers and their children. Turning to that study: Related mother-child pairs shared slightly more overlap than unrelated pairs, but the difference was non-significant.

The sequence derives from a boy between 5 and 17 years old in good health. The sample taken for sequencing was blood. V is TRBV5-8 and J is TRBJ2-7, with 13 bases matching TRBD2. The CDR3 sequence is CASSLYEPGLAGNYEQYF. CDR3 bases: TGTGCCAGCAGCTTGTATGAACCGGGACTAGCGGGGAACTACGAGCAGTACTTC.